This T cell receptor beta chain was obtained from a study of cytotoxic CD8 clonotypes in ibrutinib-treated CLL. Study information: The patients comprised 11 relapsed/refractory and over 14 treatment-naive cases, around 18 IGHV unmutated.

As regards this clone: Its specificity is not known.

This CDR3 region has 17 residues. V dropped 4 bases and J dropped 2 bases, with 17 bases sitting between them. Germline CDR1 is LNHDA and CDR2 is SQIVND (reference sequence). Libraries were prepared by immunoSEQ multiplex PCR; TCRdb keeps only in-frame clonotypes and omits some of them. The sample consists of about 140,000 clones, 91% of them appearing once. Study-level points and caveats: Elevated clonality accompanied ibrutinib response, with a return toward baseline values at progression. For progressing versus sustained-remission patients, sampling times were not the same.

The clonotype comes from a human donor with chronic lymphocytic leukemia. This sequence joins TRBV19 and TRBJ1-4, with a tentative D call TRBD1 (6 bases). The material sequenced was PBMCs, taken after 12 months of ibrutinib treatment. CDR3 protein: CASSTPGEGGTNEKLFF. As DNA, the CDR3 is TGTGCCAGTAGTACCCCAGGGGAAGGTGGCACTAATGAAAAACTGTTTTTT.